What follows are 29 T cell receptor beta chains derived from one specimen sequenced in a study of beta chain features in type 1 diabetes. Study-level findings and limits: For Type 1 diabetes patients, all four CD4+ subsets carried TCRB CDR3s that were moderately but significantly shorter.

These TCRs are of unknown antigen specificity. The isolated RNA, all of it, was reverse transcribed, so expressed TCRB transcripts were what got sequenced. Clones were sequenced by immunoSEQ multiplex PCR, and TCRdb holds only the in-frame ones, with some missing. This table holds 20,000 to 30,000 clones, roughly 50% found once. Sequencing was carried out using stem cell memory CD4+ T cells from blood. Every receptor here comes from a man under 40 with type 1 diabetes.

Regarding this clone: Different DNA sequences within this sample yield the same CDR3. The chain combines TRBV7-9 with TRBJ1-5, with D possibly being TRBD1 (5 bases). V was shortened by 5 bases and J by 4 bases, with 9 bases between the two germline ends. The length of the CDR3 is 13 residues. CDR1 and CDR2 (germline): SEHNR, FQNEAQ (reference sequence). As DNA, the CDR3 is TGTGCCAGCAGCCAAGACAGTAATCAGCCCCAGCATTTT. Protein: CASSQDSNQPQHF.

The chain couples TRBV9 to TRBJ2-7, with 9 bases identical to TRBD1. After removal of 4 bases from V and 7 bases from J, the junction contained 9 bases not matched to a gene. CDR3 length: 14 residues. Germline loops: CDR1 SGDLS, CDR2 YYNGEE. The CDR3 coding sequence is TGTGCCAGCAGCCCTCGGACAGGGGCTAGGGAGCAGTACTTC. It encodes CASSPRTGAREQYF.

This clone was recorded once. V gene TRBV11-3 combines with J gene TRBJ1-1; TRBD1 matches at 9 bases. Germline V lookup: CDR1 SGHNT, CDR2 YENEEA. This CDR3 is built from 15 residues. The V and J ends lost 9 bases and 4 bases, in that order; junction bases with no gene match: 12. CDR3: CASKLSGTGSTEAFF. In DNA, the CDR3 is TGTGCCAGTAAACTAAGTGGGACAGGGAGCACTGAAGCTTTCTTT. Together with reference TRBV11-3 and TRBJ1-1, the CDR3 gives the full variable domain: EAGVVQSPRYKIIEKKQPVAFWCNPISGHNTLYWYLQNLGQGPELLIRYENEEAVDDSQLPKDRFSAERLKGVDSTLKIQPAELGDSAVYLCASKLSGTGSTEAFFGQGTRLTVV.

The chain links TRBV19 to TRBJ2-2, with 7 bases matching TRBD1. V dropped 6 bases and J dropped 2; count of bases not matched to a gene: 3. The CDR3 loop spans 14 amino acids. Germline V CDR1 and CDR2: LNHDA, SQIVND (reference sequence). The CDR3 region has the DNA TGTGCCAGTAGAGACAGGGTTAACACCGGGGAGCTGTTTTTT. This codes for CASRDRVNTGELFF.

CDR3 DNA: TGCGCCAGCAGCTTGACAGGGAAGAGCTCCTACGAGCAGTACTTC. Its protein product is CASSLTGKSSYEQYF. The chain combines TRBV5-1 with TRBJ2-7; a weak D match, TRBD1 (6 bases). Germline V gene lookup returns CDR1 SGHRS and CDR2 YFSETQ. Between the trimmed V and J ends, which lost 1 base and 0 bases, there was a span of 11 bases. The CDR3 sequence is 15 residues long.

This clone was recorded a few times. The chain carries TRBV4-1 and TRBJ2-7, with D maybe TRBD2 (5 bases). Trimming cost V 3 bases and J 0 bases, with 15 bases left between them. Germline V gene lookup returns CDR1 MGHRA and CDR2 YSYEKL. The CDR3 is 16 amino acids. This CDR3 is CASSHPLLAGSYEQYF. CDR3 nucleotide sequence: TGCGCCAGCAGCCACCCCCTCCTAGCAGGCTCCTACGAGCAGTACTTC.

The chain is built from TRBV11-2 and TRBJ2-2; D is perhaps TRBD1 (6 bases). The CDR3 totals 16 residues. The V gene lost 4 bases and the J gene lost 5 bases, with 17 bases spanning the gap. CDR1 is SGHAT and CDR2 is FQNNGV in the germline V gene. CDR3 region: CASSSLGHYDTGELFF. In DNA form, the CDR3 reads TGTGCCAGCAGCTCCCTGGGACACTATGATACCGGGGAGCTGTTTTTT.

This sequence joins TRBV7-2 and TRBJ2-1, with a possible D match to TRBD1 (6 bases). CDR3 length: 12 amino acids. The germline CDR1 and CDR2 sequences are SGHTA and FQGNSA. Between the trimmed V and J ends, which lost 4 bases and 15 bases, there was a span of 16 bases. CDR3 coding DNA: TGTGCCAGCAGCTGGCAGGGGACCAGGGGGTTCTTC. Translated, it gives CASSWQGTRGFF.

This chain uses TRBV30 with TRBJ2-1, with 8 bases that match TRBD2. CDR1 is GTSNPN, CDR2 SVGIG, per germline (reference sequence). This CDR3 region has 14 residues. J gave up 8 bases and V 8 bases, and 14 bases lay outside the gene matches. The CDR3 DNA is TGTGCCGGGGATAGGGCGGGAGGTAGCGATGAGCAGTTCTTC. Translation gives CAGDRAGGSDEQFF.

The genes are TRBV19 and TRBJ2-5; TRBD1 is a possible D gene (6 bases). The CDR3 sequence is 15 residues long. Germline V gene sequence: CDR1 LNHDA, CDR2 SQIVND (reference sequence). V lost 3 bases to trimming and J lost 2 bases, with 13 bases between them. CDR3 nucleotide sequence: TGTGCCAGTAGTATCCGCAGGGGCACTCAAGAGACCCAGTACTTC. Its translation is CASSIRRGTQETQYF.

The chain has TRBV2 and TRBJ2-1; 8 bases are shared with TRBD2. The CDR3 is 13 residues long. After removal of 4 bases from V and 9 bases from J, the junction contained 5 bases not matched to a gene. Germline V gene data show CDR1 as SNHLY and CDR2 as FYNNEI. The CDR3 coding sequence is TGTGCCAGCAGTGGTTCGGGGGGGACTGAGCAGTTCTTC. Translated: CASSGSGGTEQFF. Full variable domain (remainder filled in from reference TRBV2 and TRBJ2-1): EPEVTQTPSHQVTQMGQEVILRCVPISNHLYFYWYRQILGQKVEFLVSFYNNEISEKSEIFDDQFSVERPDGSNFTLKIRSTKLEDSAMYFCASSGSGGTEQFFGPGTRLTVL.

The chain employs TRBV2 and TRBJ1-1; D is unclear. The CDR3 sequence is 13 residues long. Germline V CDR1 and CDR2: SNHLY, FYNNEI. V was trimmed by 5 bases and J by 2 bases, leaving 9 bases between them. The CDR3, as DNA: TGTGCCAGCAGTAGAATACTCAACACTGAAGCTTTCTTT. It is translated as CASSRILNTEAFF.

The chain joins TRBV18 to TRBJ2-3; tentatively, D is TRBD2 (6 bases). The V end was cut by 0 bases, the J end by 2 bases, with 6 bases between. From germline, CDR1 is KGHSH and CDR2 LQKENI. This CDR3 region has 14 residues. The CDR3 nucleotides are TGTGCCAGCTCACCACCGGGACTCACAGATACGCAGTATTTT. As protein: CASSPPGLTDTQYF.

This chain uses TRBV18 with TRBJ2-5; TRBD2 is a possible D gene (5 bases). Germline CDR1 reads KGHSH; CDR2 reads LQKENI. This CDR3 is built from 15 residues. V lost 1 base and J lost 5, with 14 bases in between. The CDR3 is CASSPLGLAGETQYF. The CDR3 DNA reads TGTGCCAGCTCACCACTCGGGCTAGCAGGCGAGACCCAGTACTTC.

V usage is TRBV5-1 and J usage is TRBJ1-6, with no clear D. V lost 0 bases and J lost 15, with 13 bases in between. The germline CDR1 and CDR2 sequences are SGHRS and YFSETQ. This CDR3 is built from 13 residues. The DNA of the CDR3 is TGCGCCAGCAGCTTGGGTCACAAAGAGCGCCTCCACTTT. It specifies CASSLGHKERLHF.

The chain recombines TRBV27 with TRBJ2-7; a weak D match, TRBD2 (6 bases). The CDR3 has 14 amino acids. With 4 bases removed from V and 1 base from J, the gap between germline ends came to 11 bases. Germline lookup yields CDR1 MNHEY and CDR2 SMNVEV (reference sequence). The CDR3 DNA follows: TGTGCCAGCAGTTCCCTTAGCGGTTCCTACGAGCAGTACTTC. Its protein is CASSSLSGSYEQYF.

The CDR3 DNA sequence: TGTGCCAGCTCAACCGCGGACAGGGGACACCGGGATACGCAGTATTTT. Protein: CASSTADRGHRDTQYF. The genes are TRBV18 and TRBJ2-3; 9 bases agree with TRBD1. J gave up 6 bases and V 5 bases, and 12 bases lay outside the gene matches. The CDR3 contains 16 residues. Germline V gene lookup returns CDR1 KGHSH and CDR2 LQKENI.

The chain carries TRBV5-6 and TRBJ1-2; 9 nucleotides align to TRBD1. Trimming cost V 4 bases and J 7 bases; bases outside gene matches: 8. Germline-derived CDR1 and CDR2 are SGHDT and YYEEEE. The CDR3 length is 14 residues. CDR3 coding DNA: TGTGCCAGCAGCACGGGACAGGGCTTTCGTGGCTACACCTTC. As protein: CASSTGQGFRGYTF.

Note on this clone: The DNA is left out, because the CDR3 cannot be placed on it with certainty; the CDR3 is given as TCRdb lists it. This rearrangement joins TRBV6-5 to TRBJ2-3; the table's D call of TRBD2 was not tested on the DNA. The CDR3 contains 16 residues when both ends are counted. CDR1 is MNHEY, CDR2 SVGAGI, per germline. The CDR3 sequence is CASSSSTGFGTDTQYF.

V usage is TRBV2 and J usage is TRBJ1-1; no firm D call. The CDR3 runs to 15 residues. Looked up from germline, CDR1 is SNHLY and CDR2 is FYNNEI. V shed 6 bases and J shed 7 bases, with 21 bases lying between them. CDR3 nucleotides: TGTGCCAGCAGCTTATCACAACTGGCTACGGGTGAAGCTTTCTTT. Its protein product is CASSLSQLATGEAFF.

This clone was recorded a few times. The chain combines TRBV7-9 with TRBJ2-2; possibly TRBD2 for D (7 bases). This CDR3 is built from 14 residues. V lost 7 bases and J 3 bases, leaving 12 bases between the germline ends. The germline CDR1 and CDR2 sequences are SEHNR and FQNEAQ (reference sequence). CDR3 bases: TGTGCCAGCACCCGAGGGGGGGACACCGGGGAGCTGTTTTTT. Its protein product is CASTRGGDTGELFF.

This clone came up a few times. DNA for the CDR3: TGCGCCAGCAGCTTGGTAGCGGGCGGGGATGAGCAGTTCTTC. It yields the protein CASSLVAGGDEQFF. V and J are TRBV5-1 and TRBJ2-1, with TRBD2 identical over 7 bases. The CDR3 length is 14 residues. V was clipped by 0 bases and J by 8 bases; unmatched bases: 5. CDR1 and CDR2 (germline): SGHRS, YFSETQ.

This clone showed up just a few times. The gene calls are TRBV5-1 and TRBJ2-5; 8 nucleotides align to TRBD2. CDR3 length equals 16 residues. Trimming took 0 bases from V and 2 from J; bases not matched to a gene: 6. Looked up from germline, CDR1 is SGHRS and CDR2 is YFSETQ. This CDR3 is CASSLGASGPQETQYF. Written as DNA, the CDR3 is TGCGCCAGCAGCTTGGGGGCTAGCGGGCCACAAGAGACCCAGTACTTC.

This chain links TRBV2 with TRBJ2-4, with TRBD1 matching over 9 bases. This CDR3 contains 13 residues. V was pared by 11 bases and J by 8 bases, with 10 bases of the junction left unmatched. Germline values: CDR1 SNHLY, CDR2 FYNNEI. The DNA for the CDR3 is TGTGCCTTACAGGGGGCTCTGGAGGACATTCAGTACTTC. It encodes CALQGALEDIQYF.

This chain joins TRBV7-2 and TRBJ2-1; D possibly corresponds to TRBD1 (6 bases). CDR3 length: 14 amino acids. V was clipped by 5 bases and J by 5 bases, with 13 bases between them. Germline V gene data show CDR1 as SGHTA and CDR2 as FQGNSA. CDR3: CASSHPGDNNEQFF. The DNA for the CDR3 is TGTGCCAGCAGCCACCCTGGGGACAACAATGAGCAGTTCTTC.

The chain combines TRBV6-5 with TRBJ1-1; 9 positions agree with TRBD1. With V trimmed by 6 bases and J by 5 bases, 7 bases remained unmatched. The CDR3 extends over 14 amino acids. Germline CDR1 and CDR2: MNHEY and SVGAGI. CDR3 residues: CASSRGQGGTEAFF. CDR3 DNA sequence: TGTGCCAGCAGCCGGGGACAGGGAGGGACTGAAGCTTTCTTT.

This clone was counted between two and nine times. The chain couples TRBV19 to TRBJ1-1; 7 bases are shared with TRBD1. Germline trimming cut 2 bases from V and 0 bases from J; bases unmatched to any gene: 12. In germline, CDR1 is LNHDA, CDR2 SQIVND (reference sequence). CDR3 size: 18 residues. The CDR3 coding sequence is TGTGCCAGTAGTATACGACTTGCGACAGGGAATATGAACACTGAAGCTTTCTTT. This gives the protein CASSIRLATGNMNTEAFF.

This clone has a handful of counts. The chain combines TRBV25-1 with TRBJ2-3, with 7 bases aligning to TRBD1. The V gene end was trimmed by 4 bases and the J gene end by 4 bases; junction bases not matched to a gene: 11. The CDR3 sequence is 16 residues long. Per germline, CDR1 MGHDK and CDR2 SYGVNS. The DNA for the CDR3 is TGTGCCAGCAGTGGTTGGAACAGGGGAAGCGCAGATACGCAGTATTTT. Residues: CASSGWNRGSADTQYF.

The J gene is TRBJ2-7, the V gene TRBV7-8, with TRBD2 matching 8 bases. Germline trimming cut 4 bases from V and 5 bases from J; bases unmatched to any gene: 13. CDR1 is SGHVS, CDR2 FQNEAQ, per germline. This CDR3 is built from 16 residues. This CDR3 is CASSYTRGLGVHEQYF. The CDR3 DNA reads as TGTGCCAGCAGCTATACGCGGGGACTAGGGGTTCACGAGCAGTACTTC. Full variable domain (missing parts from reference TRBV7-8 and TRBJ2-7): GAGVSQSPRYKVAKRGQDVALRCDPISGHVSLFWYQQALGQGPEFLTYFQNEAQLDKSGLPSDRFFAERPEGSVSTLKIQRTQQEDSAVYLCASSYTRGLGVHEQYFGPGTRLTVT.